This T cell receptor beta chain was observed in a study of CD8 T cells in ankylosing spondylitis. V shed 5 bases, J shed 8 bases, and the junction held 3 bases outside the gene matches. This CDR3 is 14 amino acids long. Germline V gene sequence: CDR1 SEHNR, CDR2 FQNEAQ (reference sequence). Libraries of TCR beta came from quantitative 5'-RACE with molecular barcodes. TCRdb re-called the 5' RACE reads with MiXCR, one entry per CDR3 protein. The top ten hold approximately 18% of the sample, which has 670,000 or so distinct CDR3 sequences, about 20% seen once. Study conclusions and caveats: With a CD8+ phenotype, disease-linked clones were relatively rare in peripheral blood. Past studies reported some motif variants in reactive arthritis synovial fluid and blood. From matched ankylosing spondylitis synovial fluid, disease-linked clones were reportedly recovered at significantly enriched levels. Ankylosing spondylitis blood appeared to be characterized by a TCR beta motif of about 8 highly homologous variants.

The table lists this clonotype with a few counts. Its antigen is as yet unknown. This clonotype was sampled from a male donor with ankylosing spondylitis. Specimen: blood, either unsorted or a sorted T cell fraction (not recorded which). The chain recombines TRBV7-9 with TRBJ2-3; the match to TRBD2 covers 14 bases. CDR3 in amino acids: CASSRLAGGATQYF. The CDR3 DNA reads TGTGCCAGCAGCAGACTAGCGGGAGGGGCTACGCAGTATTTT.